The clone carrying this T cell receptor beta chain showed up just a few times. These data belong to a study of blood T cell repertoires in COVID-19. For the study at large: Specimens from acute and convalescent COVID-19 originated in the United States, Italy and Spain. From T cells, B-cell-depleted T cells, or PBMCs came the material, which was cDNA or gDNA.

Original analysis: Counts of nucleated cells, estimated from reference gene primer amplification, were obtained. TCRdb's table, derived via immunoSEQ multiplex PCR, lists solely in-frame clones and lacks some. That table is the source of V, J and clone size, and D and trimming were worked out from the DNA. The repertoire holds around 110,000 clones, with 83% as singletons. The trim removed 1 base at V and 4 bases at J, leaving 14 bases unmatched. The CDR3 runs to 19 residues. In germline, CDR1 is SGHVS, CDR2 FNYEAQ. The sequence derives from a man aged 30 to 39 with acute or convalescent COVID-19. Sequencing was performed on peripheral blood. J is TRBJ2-1 and V is TRBV7-6; the match to TRBD2 covers 9 bases. The CDR3 here is CASSLVAGGPYLRYNEQFF. CDR3 sequence (DNA): TGTGCCAGCAGCTTAGTTGCGGGAGGGCCTTATTTGAGGTACAATGAGCAGTTCTTC.